This T cell receptor (beta chain) was captured by sequencing in a study of blood T cell repertoires in COVID-19. The V gene lost 4 bases and the J gene lost 1 base, with 6 bases spanning the gap. CDR3 length: 13 amino acids. Per germline, CDR1 MNHEY and CDR2 SVGEGT. The protocol was immunoSEQ multiplex PCR, while the TCRdb copy is restricted to in-frame clones and leaves out a portion. The sample has 100,000 to 150,000 clones, about 88% seen once. The material sequenced was peripheral blood. The V gene is TRBV6-2 or TRBV6-3, the J gene TRBJ2-3, with D possibly TRBD1 on 5 matching bases. The clonotype originates from a woman of 80 years or more with acute or convalescent COVID-19. The CDR3 is CASSLGGTDTQYF. The CDR3 DNA reads TGTGCCAGCAGTTTAGGGGGCACAGATACGCAGTATTTT.